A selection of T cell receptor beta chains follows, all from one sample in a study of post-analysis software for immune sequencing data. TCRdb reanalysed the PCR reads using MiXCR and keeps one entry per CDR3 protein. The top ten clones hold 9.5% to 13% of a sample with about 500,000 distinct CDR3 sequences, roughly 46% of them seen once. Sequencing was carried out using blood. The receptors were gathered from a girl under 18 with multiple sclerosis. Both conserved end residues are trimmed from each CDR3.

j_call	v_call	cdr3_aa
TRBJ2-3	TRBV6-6	ASSYEGRDTDTQY
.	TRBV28	ASTRGTGGNEQY
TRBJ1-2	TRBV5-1	ASSLAGEYGYT
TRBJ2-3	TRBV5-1	ANKRPGQGVDTQY
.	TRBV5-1	ASGPTGGLTETQY
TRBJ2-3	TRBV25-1	ASSEFGRKITDTQY
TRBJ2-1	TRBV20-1	SALYLPTSGRLSYNEQF
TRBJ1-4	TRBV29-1	SVGQGMGEKLF
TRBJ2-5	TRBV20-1	SARGLAGDVETQY
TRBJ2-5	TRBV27	ASGTGSQQETQY
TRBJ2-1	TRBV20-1	SALAGTGLYNEQF
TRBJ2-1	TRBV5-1	ASSSGGPTRRTYNEQF
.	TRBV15	ATSRTGGEGTYEQY
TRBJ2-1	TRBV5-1	ASSQAQSSYNEQF
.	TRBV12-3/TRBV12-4	ASREQGTGEQY
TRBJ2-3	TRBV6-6	ASRWERRTDTQY
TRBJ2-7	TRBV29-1	SVLDRTSSYEQY
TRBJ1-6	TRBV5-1	ASSVTGSYNSPLH
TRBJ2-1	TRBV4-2	ASSPQGEHNEQF
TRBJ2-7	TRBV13	ASSLGSGSREQY
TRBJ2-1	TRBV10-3	AGAGSSYNEQF
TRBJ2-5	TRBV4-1	ASSQEPSGSFQGVETQY
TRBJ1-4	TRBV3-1	ASSQDAGNPEKLF
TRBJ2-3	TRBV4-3	ASSPGGGGGTDTQY
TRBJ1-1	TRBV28	ASSLPRNTEAF
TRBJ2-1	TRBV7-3	ASSSTPLSGSSDNEQF
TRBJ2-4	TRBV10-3	AISGQEGNIQY
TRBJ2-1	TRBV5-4	ASSGRGGAPYNEQF
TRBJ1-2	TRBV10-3	AISESKGANYGYT
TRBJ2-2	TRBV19	ASSTQPGTGELF
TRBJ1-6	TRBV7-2	ASSLARSAVRNSPLH
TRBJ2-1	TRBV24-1	ATSDFPLYEQF
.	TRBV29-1	SGSGRAYNEQY
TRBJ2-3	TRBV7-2	ASSREMVANTDTQY
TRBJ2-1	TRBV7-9	ASSLTEAHNEQF
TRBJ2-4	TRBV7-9	ASSSTSGRGLAKNIQY
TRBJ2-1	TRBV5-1	ASSLGLAVNNEQF
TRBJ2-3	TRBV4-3	ASSRNLRGDTQY
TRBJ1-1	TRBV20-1	SAPGTGDTEAF
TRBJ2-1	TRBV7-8	ASSYPYRLADNEQF
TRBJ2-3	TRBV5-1	ASSFGQGPDTQY
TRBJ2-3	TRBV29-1	SVAGLAGGGTDTQY
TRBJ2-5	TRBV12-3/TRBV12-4	ASSFQGSKETQY
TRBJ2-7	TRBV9	ASGRSYEQY
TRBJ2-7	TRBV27	ASSLQAGTYEQY
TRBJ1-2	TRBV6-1	ASSVVSLYGYT
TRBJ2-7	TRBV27	ASRMGMGQFYEQY
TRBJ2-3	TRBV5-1	ASRLRTGPSDTQY
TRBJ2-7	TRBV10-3	AISDLGTGSSAGGRYEQY
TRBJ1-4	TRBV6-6	ASSYLDPGSSKF
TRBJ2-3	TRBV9	ASSASSVSTDTQY
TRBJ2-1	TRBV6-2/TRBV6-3	ASSTPTCIDNEQF
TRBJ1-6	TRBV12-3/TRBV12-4	ASSQRQGSYNSPLH
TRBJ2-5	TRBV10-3	AISLAGQETQY
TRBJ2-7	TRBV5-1	ASSFSGGYSEQY
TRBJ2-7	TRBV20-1	SAERTTSSYEQY
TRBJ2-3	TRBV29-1	SVGLAGRTDTQY
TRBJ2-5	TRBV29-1	SVVSRFGETQY
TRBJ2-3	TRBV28	ASSFSGRASDTQY
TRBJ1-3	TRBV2	ASREDSGNTIY